Given below is one T cell receptor beta chain in context. Its antigen is unknown. The sample is drawn from a study of response to subunit inactivated influenza vaccine. The CDR3 sequence is 18 residues long. The germline V and J ends were trimmed by 0 bases and 0 bases, with 12 bases remaining between them. The V gene's germline CDR1 is LGHNA and CDR2 YSLEER. TCRdb reprocessed the RT-PCR reads with MiXCR, giving one entry per CDR3 protein. The data show about 650,000 distinct CDR3 sequences, with 14% seen just once and about 7.4% held by the top ten. Notes on the study in general: Authors suggested seasonal influenza vaccinations each recruit few new T cells.

The sequence was collected from a man between 45 and 60 years old who received an inactivated influenza vaccine. The sample in question was PBMCs from blood, obtained approximately 15 days before vaccination. This sequence joins TRBV4-3 and TRBJ2-6, with no clear D. CDR3 protein: CASSQELIGNSGANVLTF. In DNA, the CDR3 is TGCGCCAGCAGCCAAGAATTGATCGGAAACTCTGGGGCCAACGTCCTGACTTTC.